The T cell receptor beta chain described here comes from a study of identical twins. Study-wide results and limits: Compared with unrelated sharing, twin-shared out-of-frame alpha sequences had more low-probability sequences. For cord blood, abundant beta clonotypes had fewer insertions, unlike memory repertoires, which showed none.

cDNA molecules carried unique molecular identifiers, and template switching added a universal primer site. Using its own MiXCR run on the 5' RACE reads, TCRdb lists one record per CDR3 protein. The sample carries about 570,000 distinct CDR3 sequences, roughly 9.9% recorded once. As to this clonotype: The antigen is unknown.

The sample was also reused in another study, on yellow fever vaccine responses in identical twins. That source notes: Twins' vaccine T cell responses reportedly seemed partly convergent and partly personalized.

The sequence was obtained from a woman in her late teens or twenties in good health. Sequenced sample: PBMCs.

Here the CDR3 DNA reads TGTGCCAGCAGCCGACCGGCGCAGGACTCCTACGAGCAGTACTTC. This sequence encodes CASSRPAQDSYEQYF. The V and J genes are TRBV6-1 and TRBJ2-7; no clear D. CDR1 MNHNS and CDR2 SASEGT come from the germline V gene. The CDR3 runs 15 residues. V lost 6 bases, J lost 0 bases, and 15 bases lay in between.